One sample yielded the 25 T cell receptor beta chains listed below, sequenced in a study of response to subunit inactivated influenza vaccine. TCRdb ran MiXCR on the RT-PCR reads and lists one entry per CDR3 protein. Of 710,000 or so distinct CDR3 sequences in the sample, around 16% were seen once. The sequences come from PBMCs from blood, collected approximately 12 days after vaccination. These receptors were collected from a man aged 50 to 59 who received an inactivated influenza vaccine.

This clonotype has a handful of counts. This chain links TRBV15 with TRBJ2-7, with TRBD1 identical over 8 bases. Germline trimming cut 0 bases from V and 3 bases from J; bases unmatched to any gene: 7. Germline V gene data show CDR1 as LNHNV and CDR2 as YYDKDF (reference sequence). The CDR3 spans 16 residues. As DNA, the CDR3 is TGTGCCACCAGCAGAGAACGTACAGGGGGATTCTACGAGCAGTACTTC. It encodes CATSRERTGGFYEQYF.

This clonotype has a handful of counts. The CDR3 loop is CASEPTGFGNEQFF. As DNA, the CDR3 is TGTGCCAGCGAACCGACAGGGTTCGGGAATGAGCAGTTCTTC. V is TRBV6-1 and J is TRBJ2-1; 7 bases line up with TRBD1. CDR3 size: 14 residues. Germline loops: CDR1 MNHNS, CDR2 SASEGT. The V segment lost 8 bases and the J segment 7 bases; nucleotides outside the gene matches: 11.

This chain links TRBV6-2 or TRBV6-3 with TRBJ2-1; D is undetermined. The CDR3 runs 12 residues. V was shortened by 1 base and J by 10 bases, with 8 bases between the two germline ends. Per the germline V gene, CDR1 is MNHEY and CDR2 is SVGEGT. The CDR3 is CASSYFGEEQFF. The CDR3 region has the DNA TGTGCCAGCAGTTACTTCGGCGAAGAGCAGTTCTTC.

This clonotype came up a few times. CDR3 DNA sequence: TGCAGCGGAGAGCGGGGCTACAATGAGCAGTTCTTC. This translates into CSGERGYNEQFF. The chain employs TRBV29-1 and TRBJ2-1, with 7 bases matching TRBD2. The CDR3 runs 12 residues. The V gene end was trimmed by 7 bases and the J gene end by 3 bases; junction bases not matched to a gene: 3. From germline, CDR1 is SQVTM and CDR2 ANQGSEA.

This CDR3 is CASSQGEGRSETQYF. For the CDR3, the DNA is TGTGCCAGCAGCCAAGGGGAGGGGCGGAGCGAGACCCAGTACTTC. The chain links TRBV3-1 to TRBJ2-5; 7 bases agree with TRBD2. Germline V gene lookup returns CDR1 LGHDT and CDR2 YNNKEL (reference sequence). With 1 base clipped from V and 5 bases from J, the junction kept 7 bases outside the gene matches. The CDR3 is 15 amino acids.

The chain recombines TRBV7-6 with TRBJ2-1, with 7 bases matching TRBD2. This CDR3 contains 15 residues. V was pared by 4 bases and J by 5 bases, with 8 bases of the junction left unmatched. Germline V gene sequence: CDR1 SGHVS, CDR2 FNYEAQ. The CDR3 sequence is CASSSEGLNNNEQFF. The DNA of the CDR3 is TGTGCCAGCAGCTCAGAGGGACTAAACAACAATGAGCAGTTCTTC.

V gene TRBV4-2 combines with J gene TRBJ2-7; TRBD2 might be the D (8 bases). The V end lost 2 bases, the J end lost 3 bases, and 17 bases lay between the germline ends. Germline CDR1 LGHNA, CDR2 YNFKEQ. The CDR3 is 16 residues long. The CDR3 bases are TGTGCCAGCAGCCAACGGGGGGGGACAGCTATCTACGAGCAGTACTTC. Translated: CASSQRGGTAIYEQYF.

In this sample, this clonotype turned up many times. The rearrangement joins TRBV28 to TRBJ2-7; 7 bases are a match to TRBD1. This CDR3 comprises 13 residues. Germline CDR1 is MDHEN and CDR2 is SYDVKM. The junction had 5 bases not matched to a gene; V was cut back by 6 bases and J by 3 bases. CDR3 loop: CASSPGQNYEQYF. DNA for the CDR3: TGTGCCAGCAGCCCGGGACAGAACTACGAGCAGTACTTC.

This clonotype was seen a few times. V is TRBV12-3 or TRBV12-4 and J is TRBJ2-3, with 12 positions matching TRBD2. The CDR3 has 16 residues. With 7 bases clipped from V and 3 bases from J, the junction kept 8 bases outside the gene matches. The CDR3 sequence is CASKILAGGQTDTQYF. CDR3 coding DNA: TGTGCCAGCAAAATACTAGCGGGGGGCCAAACAGATACGCAGTATTTT.

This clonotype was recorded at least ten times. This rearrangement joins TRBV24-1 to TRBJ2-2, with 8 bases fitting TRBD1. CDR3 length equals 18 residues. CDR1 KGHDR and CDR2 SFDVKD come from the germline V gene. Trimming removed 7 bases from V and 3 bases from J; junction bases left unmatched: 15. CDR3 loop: CATRAPGGPLRDTGELFF. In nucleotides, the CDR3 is TGTGCCACCAGGGCCCCAGGGGGCCCACTCCGGGACACCGGGGAGCTGTTTTTT.

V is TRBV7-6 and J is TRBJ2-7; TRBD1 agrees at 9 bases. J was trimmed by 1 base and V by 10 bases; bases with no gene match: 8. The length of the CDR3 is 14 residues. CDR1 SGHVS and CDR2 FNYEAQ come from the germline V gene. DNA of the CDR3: TGTGCCACAGCTATAGGACAGGGGTCCTACGAGCAGTACTTC. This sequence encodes CATAIGQGSYEQYF.

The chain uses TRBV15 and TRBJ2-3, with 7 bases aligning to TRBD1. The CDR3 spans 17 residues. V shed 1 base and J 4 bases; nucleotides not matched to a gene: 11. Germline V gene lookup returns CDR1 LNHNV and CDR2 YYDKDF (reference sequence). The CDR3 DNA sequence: TGTGCCACCAGCAGAGGCCGGGACAGACAAATCGCAGATACGCAGTATTTT. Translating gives CATSRGRDRQIADTQYF.

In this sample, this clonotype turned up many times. The CDR3 loop reads CASSSRSIYGYTF. The CDR3 DNA reads TGCGCCAGCAGCTCCAGATCAATCTATGGCTACACCTTC. The J gene is TRBJ1-2, the V gene TRBV5-1; D is ambiguous. Germline CDR1 and CDR2: SGHRS and YFSETQ. This CDR3 has 13 residues. The V end lost 3 bases, the J end lost 4 bases, and 10 bases lay between the germline ends.

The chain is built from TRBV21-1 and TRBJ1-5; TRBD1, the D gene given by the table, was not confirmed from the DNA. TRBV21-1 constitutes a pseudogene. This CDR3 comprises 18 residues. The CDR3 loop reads CASSKPLDRGLSNQPQHF. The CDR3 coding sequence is TGTGCCAGCAGCAAACCCCTAGACAGGGGGCTTAGCAATCAGCCCCAGCATTTT.

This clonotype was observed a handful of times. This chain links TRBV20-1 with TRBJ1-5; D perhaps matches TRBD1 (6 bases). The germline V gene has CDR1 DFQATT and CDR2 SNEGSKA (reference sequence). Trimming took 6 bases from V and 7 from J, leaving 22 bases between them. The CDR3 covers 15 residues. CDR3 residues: CSARPFGGAAQPQHF. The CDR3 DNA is TGCAGTGCGCGCCCCTTTGGGGGCGCAGCCCAGCCCCAGCATTTT.

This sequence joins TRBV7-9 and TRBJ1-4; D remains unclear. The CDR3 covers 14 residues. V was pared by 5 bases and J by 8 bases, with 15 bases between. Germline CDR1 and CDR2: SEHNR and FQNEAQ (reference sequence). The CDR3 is CASSPLDPWEKLFF. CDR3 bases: TGTGCCAGCAGCCCGTTGGACCCTTGGGAAAAACTGTTTTTT.

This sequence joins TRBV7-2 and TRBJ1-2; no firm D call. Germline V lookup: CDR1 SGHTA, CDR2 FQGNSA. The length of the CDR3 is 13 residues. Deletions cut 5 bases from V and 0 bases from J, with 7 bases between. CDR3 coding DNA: TGTGCCAGCAGCCACATCTCTAACTATGGCTACACCTTC. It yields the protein CASSHISNYGYTF.

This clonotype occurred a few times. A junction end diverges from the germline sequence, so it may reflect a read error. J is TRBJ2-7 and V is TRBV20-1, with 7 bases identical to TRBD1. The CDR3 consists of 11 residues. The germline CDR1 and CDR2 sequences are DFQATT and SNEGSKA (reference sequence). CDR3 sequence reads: CSARDKARGIF. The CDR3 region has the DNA TGCAGTGCTAGAGACAAGGCCAGGGGGATCTTC.

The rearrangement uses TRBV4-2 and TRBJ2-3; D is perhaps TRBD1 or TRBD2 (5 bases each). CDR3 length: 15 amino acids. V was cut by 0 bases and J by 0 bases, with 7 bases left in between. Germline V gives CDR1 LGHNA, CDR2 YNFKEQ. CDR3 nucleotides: TGTGCCAGCAGCCAAGACTGGGACAGCACAGATACGCAGTATTTT. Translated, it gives CASSQDWDSTDTQYF.

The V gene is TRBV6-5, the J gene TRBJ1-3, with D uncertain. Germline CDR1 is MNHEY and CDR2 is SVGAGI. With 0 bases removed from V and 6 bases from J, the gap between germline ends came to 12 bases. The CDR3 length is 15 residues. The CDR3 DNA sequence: TGTGCCAGCAGTTACTCGATACTCCGCCCAAACACCATATATTTT. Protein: CASSYSILRPNTIYF.

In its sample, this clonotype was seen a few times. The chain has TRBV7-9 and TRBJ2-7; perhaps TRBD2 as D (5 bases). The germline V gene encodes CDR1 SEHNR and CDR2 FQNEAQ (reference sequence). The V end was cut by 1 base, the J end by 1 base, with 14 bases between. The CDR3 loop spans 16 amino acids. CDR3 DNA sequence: TGTGCCAGCAGCTTAGTTGAGAGGGCGGAGTCCTACGAGCAGTACTTC. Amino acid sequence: CASSLVERAESYEQYF.

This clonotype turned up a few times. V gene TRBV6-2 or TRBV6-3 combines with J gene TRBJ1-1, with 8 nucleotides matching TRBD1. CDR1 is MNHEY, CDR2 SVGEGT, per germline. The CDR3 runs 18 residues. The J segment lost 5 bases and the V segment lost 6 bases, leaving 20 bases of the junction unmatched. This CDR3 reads CASSASGQGSGWRTEAFF. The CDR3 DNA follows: TGTGCCAGCAGCGCCAGCGGACAGGGTAGCGGTTGGAGGACTGAAGCTTTCTTT.

CDR3 DNA: TGTGCCAGCAGCTCAGGGACAGGTCTTGGAGCTTTCTTT. This sequence encodes CASSSGTGLGAFF. V and J are TRBV11-2 and TRBJ1-1; 8 nucleotides agree with TRBD1. V trimming: 4 bases; J trimming: 10 bases; junction bases outside the gene matches: 8. This CDR3 is built from 13 residues. Germline CDR1 SGHAT, CDR2 FQNNGV. The whole variable domain, filled in from reference TRBV11-2 and TRBJ1-1, reads EAGVAQSPRYKIIEKRQSVAFWCNPISGHATLYWYQQILGQGPKLLIQFQNNGVVDDSQLPKDRFSAERLKGVDSTLKIQPAKLEDSAVYLCASSSGTGLGAFFGQGTRLTVV.

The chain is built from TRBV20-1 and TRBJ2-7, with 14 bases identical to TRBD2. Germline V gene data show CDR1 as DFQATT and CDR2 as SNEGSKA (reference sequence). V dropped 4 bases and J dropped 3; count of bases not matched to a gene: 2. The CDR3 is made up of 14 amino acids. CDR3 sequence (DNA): TGCAGTGCTAAGGGGACTAGCGGGGGCTACGAGCAGTACTTC. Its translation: CSAKGTSGGYEQYF.

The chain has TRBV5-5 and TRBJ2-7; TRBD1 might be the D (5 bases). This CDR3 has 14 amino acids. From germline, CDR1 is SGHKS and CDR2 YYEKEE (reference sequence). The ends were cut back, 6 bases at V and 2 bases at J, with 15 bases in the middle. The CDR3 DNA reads TGTGCCAGCACCCACAGTGGCAGGGCCTACGAGCAGTACTTC. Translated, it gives CASTHSGRAYEQYF.